These 4 T cell receptor beta chains were all obtained from the same sample, sequenced in a study of blood T cell repertoires in COVID-19. Here immunoSEQ multiplex PCR was the method, and the copy in TCRdb shows in-frame clones only, minus some. The data contain about 88,000 clones, about 82% of them seen just once; the ten biggest clones take up 25%. The specimen was peripheral blood. The receptor set was obtained from a human donor in a cohort sampled during active COVID-19.

This clone showed up just once. V usage is TRBV5-1 and J usage is TRBJ2-5; 11 nucleotides agree with TRBD2. Trimming at V came to 0 bases and at J to 4 bases, leaving 5 bases not matched to a gene. Germline-derived CDR1 and CDR2 are SGHRS and YFSETQ. The length of the CDR3 is 16 residues. The CDR3 bases are TGCGCCAGCAGCTTGGTGACTAGCGGGACCGGAGAGACCCAGTACTTC. It translates to CASSLVTSGTGETQYF.

The V and J genes are TRBV7-2 and TRBJ1-5; 10 nucleotides match TRBD1. The trim removed 5 bases at V and 5 bases at J, leaving 6 bases unmatched. Germline-derived CDR1 and CDR2 are SGHTA and FQGNSA. The CDR3 is 15 amino acids. This chain's CDR3 is CASSLRTGGDQPQHF. Here the CDR3 DNA reads TGTGCCAGCAGCCTCCGGACAGGGGGGGATCAGCCCCAGCATTTT.

This clone was detected a few times. The CDR3 loop is CASSLGLATGELFF. The CDR3 region has the DNA TGTGCCAGCAGCTTAGGGTTGGCCACCGGGGAGCTGTTTTTT. The chain employs TRBV7-2 and TRBJ2-2; unclear D gene. Trimming stripped 1 base from V and 4 bases from J, with 7 bases between. CDR1 is SGHTA and CDR2 is FQGNSA in the germline V gene. CDR3 size: 14 residues.

The V gene is TRBV7-9, the J gene TRBJ2-7; D is ambiguous. Germline CDR1 reads SEHNR; CDR2 reads FQNEAQ (reference sequence). Between the trimmed V and J ends, which lost 1 base and 7 bases, there was a span of 14 bases. CDR3 length equals 14 residues. The CDR3 DNA sequence: TGTGCCAGCAGCTTAGGCCGCTCGACGGAGGAGCAGTACTTC. Its translation is CASSLGRSTEEQYF.